A selection of T cell receptor beta chains follows, all from one sample in a study of cytomegalovirus exposure and HLA in healthy donors. TCRdb's table, derived via immunoSEQ multiplex PCR, lists solely in-frame clones and lacks some. The data contain hundreds of thousands of clones, roughly two thirds of them seen just once; the ten biggest clones take up approximately 2.3%. The sequenced sample consisted of PBMCs. The source is a female donor in good health and CMV-seronegative. Both conserved end residues are part of each CDR3. A D gene is named only where the DNA matches it firmly. Expanded clones get a size class; other rows say once, few or many, or leave the size out.

CDR3 length: 13
D gene: TRBD1
clone size: -
V gene: TRBV5-1
J gene: TRBJ1-1
CDR3 DNA: TGCGCCAGCAGCCAACAGGGGTCGACTGAAGCTTTCTTT
CDR3 protein: CASSQQGSTEAFF

CDR3 length: 14
D gene: -
clone size: few
V gene: TRBV6-5
J gene: TRBJ1-2
CDR3 DNA: TGTGCCAGCAGTTACTCGGAAGGGGTCTACGGCTACACCTTC
CDR3 protein: CASSYSEGVYGYTF

CDR3 length: 11
D gene: -
clone size: -
V gene: TRBV7-9
J gene: TRBJ2-5
CDR3 DNA: TGTGCCAGCAGCTCAAGTCGGGTCCAGTACTTC
CDR3 protein: CASSSSRVQYF

CDR3 length: 15
D gene: TRBD1
clone size: few
V gene: TRBV6-5
J gene: TRBJ2-1
CDR3 DNA: TGTGCCAGCGGATCGACAGGGGGCGCATGGAATGAGCAGTTCTTC
CDR3 protein: CASGSTGGAWNEQFF

CDR3 length: 15
D gene: TRBD1
clone size: -
V gene: TRBV28
J gene: TRBJ1-1
CDR3 DNA: TGTGCCAGCAGGGGAAGGGGGCGGCTCGACACTGAAGCTTTCTTT
CDR3 protein: CASRGRGRLDTEAFF

CDR3 length: 19
D gene: TRBD1
clone size: -
V gene: TRBV5-7
J gene: TRBJ1-5
CDR3 DNA: TGTGCTAGCAGCTTGGGACAGGGTGGTGATCTAGCCAGCAATCAGCCCCAGCATTTT
CDR3 protein: CASSLGQGGDLASNQPQHF

CDR3 length: 15
D gene: -
clone size: -
V gene: TRBV2
J gene: TRBJ2-1
CDR3 DNA: TGTGCCAGCAGAACCCTAGCGCCTAGGGACAATGAGCAGTTCTTC
CDR3 protein: CASRTLAPRDNEQFF

CDR3 length: 12
D gene: -
clone size: -
V gene: TRBV5-1
J gene: TRBJ2-7
CDR3 DNA: TGCGCCAGCAGCTCGGGAGACTACGAGCAGTACTTC
CDR3 protein: CASSSGDYEQYF

CDR3 length: 17
D gene: TRBD1
clone size: once
V gene: TRBV7-9
J gene: TRBJ2-7
CDR3 DNA: TGTGCCAGCAGTCGGGCTATATCGACAGGGGGTATCTACGAGCAGTACTTC
CDR3 protein: CASSRAISTGGIYEQYF

CDR3 length: 16
D gene: TRBD2
clone size: -
V gene: TRBV10-1
J gene: TRBJ2-3
CDR3 DNA: TGCGCCAGCAGTGAGTCCTCTAGCGGGAATGAGGATACGCAGTATTTT
CDR3 protein: CASSESSSGNEDTQYF

CDR3 length: 14
D gene: -
clone size: once
V gene: TRBV30
J gene: TRBJ1-4
CDR3 DNA: TGTGCCTGGAAACCCGGGCCGGGGAATGAAAAACTGTTTTTT
CDR3 protein: CAWKPGPGNEKLFF

CDR3 length: 16
D gene: TRBD2
clone size: few
V gene: TRBV7-9
J gene: TRBJ2-7
CDR3 DNA: TGTGCCAGCAGCTTAGCGGCGAGCGGGAGTCCCTACGAGCAGTACTTC
CDR3 protein: CASSLAASGSPYEQYF

CDR3 length: 18
D gene: -
clone size: once
V gene: TRBV14
J gene: TRBJ1-2
CDR3 DNA: TGTGCCAGCAGCCAAGGGCGTGTAGGGGTCCCACTTGACTATGGCTACACCTTC
CDR3 protein: CASSQGRVGVPLDYGYTF

CDR3 length: 13
D gene: -
clone size: -
V gene: TRBV5-1
J gene: TRBJ1-5
CDR3 DNA: TGCGCCAGCAGCTTGGGGGGGGATCAGCCCCAGCATTTT
CDR3 protein: CASSLGGDQPQHF

CDR3 length: 14
D gene: -
clone size: -
V gene: TRBV13
J gene: TRBJ1-2
CDR3 DNA: TGTGCCAGCAGCCAAGACACTCTTAACTATGGCTACACCTTC
CDR3 protein: CASSQDTLNYGYTF

CDR3 length: 14
D gene: TRBD1
clone size: -
V gene: TRBV2
J gene: TRBJ2-7
CDR3 DNA: TGTGCCAGCAAGACGGAACAGGGGGCTTACGAGCAGTACTTC
CDR3 protein: CASKTEQGAYEQYF

CDR3 length: 14
D gene: -
clone size: -
V gene: TRBV30
J gene: TRBJ1-1
CDR3 DNA: TGTGCCTGGAGTGGGGACATAAGCGGTACTGAAGCTTTCTTT
CDR3 protein: CAWSGDISGTEAFF

CDR3 length: 15
D gene: TRBD2
clone size: few
V gene: TRBV5-4
J gene: TRBJ2-3
CDR3 DNA: TGTGCCAGCAGCCACTGGCGGGAGGGTGTAAATACGCAGTATTTT
CDR3 protein: CASSHWREGVNTQYF

CDR3 length: 17
D gene: TRBD2
clone size: -
V gene: TRBV30
J gene: TRBJ2-4
CDR3 DNA: TGTGCCTGGAGTTTGGGAGTTCTGGGGGGGGCCAAAAACATTCAGTACTTC
CDR3 protein: CAWSLGVLGGAKNIQYF

CDR3 length: 16
D gene: TRBD1
clone size: few
V gene: TRBV5-1
J gene: TRBJ2-1
CDR3 DNA: TGCGCCAGCAGCTTTCGTGGGACAGGGCTATATTATGAGCAGTTCTTC
CDR3 protein: CASSFRGTGLYYEQFF

CDR3 length: 14
D gene: TRBD2
clone size: -
V gene: TRBV6-5
J gene: TRBJ2-7
CDR3 DNA: TGTGCCAGCATTGGGACTAGCCGGTTCTACGAGCAGTACTTC
CDR3 protein: CASIGTSRFYEQYF

CDR3 length: 15
D gene: TRBD2
clone size: -
V gene: TRBV6-5
J gene: TRBJ2-7
CDR3 DNA: TGTGCCAGCAAAATCTCTCTGGCGGGAGCTGGTGAGCAGTACTTC
CDR3 protein: CASKISLAGAGEQYF

CDR3 length: 15
D gene: TRBD1
clone size: -
V gene: TRBV10-1
J gene: TRBJ2-7
CDR3 DNA: TGCGCCAGCAGTGGCCCGGGACAGGGGGCCTACGAGCAGTACTTC
CDR3 protein: CASSGPGQGAYEQYF

CDR3 length: 11
D gene: -
clone size: -
V gene: TRBV5-5
J gene: TRBJ2-7
CDR3 DNA: TGTGCCAGCAGCTCCCTTGCGGAGCAGTACTTC
CDR3 protein: CASSSLAEQYF

CDR3 length: 15
D gene: -
clone size: -
V gene: TRBV5-1
J gene: TRBJ1-1
CDR3 DNA: TGCGCCAGCAGCTTGGGACTAACTATGAACACTGAAGCTTTCTTT
CDR3 protein: CASSLGLTMNTEAFF

CDR3 length: 14
D gene: -
clone size: -
V gene: TRBV5-1
J gene: TRBJ2-7
CDR3 DNA: TGCGCCAGCAGCTTGGCGGTAGCCCAAGGTCAGCAGTACTTC
CDR3 protein: CASSLAVAQGQQYF

CDR3 length: 18
D gene: TRBD2
clone size: -
V gene: TRBV2
J gene: TRBJ2-3
CDR3 DNA: TGTGCCAGCAGTTCGAGGCGGACTAGCGGGGCCGCCACAGATACGCAGTATTTT
CDR3 protein: CASSSRRTSGAATDTQYF

CDR3 length: 15
D gene: TRBD1
clone size: once
V gene: TRBV27
J gene: TRBJ2-1
CDR3 DNA: TGTGCCAGCTCAGACAGGGGCAGAGTAAACAATGAGCAGTTCTTC
CDR3 protein: CASSDRGRVNNEQFF

CDR3 length: 13
D gene: -
clone size: -
V gene: TRBV30
J gene: TRBJ1-1
CDR3 DNA: TGTGCCTGGAGTGTGCGGATGAACACTGAAGCTTTCTTT
CDR3 protein: CAWSVRMNTEAFF

CDR3 length: 17
D gene: -
clone size: -
V gene: TRBV7-5
J gene: TRBJ1-2
CDR3 DNA: TGTGCCAGAAGCCTCCCCTGGACAGGGGAAACTAACTATGGCTACACCTTC
CDR3 protein: CARSLPWTGETNYGYTF

CDR3 length: 13
D gene: -
clone size: -
V gene: TRBV29-1
J gene: TRBJ1-2
CDR3 DNA: TGCAGCGTCCGCGGCGCGGGGTTTTATGGCTACACCTTC
CDR3 protein: CSVRGAGFYGYTF

CDR3 length: 13
D gene: TRBD1
clone size: once
V gene: TRBV27
J gene: TRBJ2-5
CDR3 DNA: TGTGCCAGCAGTAGGGGACAGGGAGAGACCCAGTACTTC
CDR3 protein: CASSRGQGETQYF

CDR3 length: 17
D gene: TRBD1
clone size: few
V gene: TRBV27
J gene: TRBJ1-1
CDR3 DNA: TGTGCCAGCAGTATACAGGGGTTTCGGGACATCAACACTGAAGCTTTCTTT
CDR3 protein: CASSIQGFRDINTEAFF

CDR3 length: 11
D gene: -
clone size: -
V gene: TRBV29-1
J gene: TRBJ1-1
CDR3 DNA: TGCAGCGTTGGGGTAGAGGAGTATGCTTTCTTT
CDR3 protein: CSVGVEEYAFF

CDR3 length: 16
D gene: TRBD1
clone size: few
V gene: TRBV27
J gene: TRBJ1-1
CDR3 DNA: TGTGCCAGCACCCCCCTGGGACAGGGAATAAACACTGAAGCTTTCTTT
CDR3 protein: CASTPLGQGINTEAFF

CDR3 length: 16
D gene: -
clone size: -
V gene: TRBV23-1
J gene: TRBJ2-5
CDR3 DNA: TGCGCCAGCAGTCAATCCCTCATCAGTCCCCAAGAGACCCAGTACTTC
CDR3 protein: CASSQSLISPQETQYF

CDR3 length: 14
D gene: TRBD2
clone size: -
V gene: TRBV30
J gene: TRBJ2-3
CDR3 DNA: TGTGCCTGGAGTGTGTCCGGGAGGGCCTTAACGCAGTATTTT
CDR3 protein: CAWSVSGRALTQYF

CDR3 length: 14
D gene: -
clone size: -
V gene: TRBV19
J gene: TRBJ2-4
CDR3 DNA: TGTGCCAGTAGTAATCAGGGCCGATTAAACATTCAGTACTTC
CDR3 protein: CASSNQGRLNIQYF

CDR3 length: 11
D gene: -
clone size: -
V gene: TRBV11-2
J gene: TRBJ2-5
CDR3 DNA: TGTGCCAGCAGCTCTAAAGAGACCCAGTACTTC
CDR3 protein: CASSSKETQYF

CDR3 length: 16
D gene: -
clone size: -
V gene: TRBV11-3
J gene: TRBJ2-3
CDR3 DNA: TGTGCCAGCAGCGCCCAGACCCTTACAGGGACAGATACGCAGTATTTT
CDR3 protein: CASSAQTLTGTDTQYF

CDR3 length: 11
D gene: -
clone size: -
V gene: TRBV28
J gene: TRBJ2-5
CDR3 DNA: TGTGCCAGCGGCCAATCGGAGACCCAGTACTTC
CDR3 protein: CASGQSETQYF

CDR3 length: 14
D gene: -
clone size: once
V gene: TRBV28
J gene: TRBJ2-5
CDR3 DNA: TGTGCCAGCAGATATTCAAGGGGAAAAGAGACCCAGTACTTC
CDR3 protein: CASRYSRGKETQYF

CDR3 length: 16
D gene: TRBD1
clone size: few
V gene: TRBV6-1
J gene: TRBJ2-5
CDR3 DNA: TGTGCCAGCAGTGCTTTCTTAGGGACAGAGGAAGAGACCCAGTACTTC
CDR3 protein: CASSAFLGTEEETQYF

CDR3 length: 15
D gene: -
clone size: -
V gene: TRBV27
J gene: TRBJ2-5
CDR3 DNA: TGTGCCAGCAGTTTCGGGTTGGGGCCTCAAGAGACCCAGTACTTC
CDR3 protein: CASSFGLGPQETQYF